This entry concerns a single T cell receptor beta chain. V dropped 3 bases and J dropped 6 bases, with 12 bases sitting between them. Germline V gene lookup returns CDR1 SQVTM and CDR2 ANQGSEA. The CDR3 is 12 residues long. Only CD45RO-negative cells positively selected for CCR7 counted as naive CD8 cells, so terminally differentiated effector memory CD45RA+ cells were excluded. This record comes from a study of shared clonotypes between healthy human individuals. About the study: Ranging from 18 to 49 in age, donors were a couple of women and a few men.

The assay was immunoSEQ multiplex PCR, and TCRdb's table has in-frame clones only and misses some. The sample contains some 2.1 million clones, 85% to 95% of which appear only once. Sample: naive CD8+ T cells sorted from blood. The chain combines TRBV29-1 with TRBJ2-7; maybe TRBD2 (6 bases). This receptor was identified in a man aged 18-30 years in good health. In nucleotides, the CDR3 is TGCAGCGTTGACTTCGGGAGCGCCGAGCAGTACTTC. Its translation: CSVDFGSAEQYF.